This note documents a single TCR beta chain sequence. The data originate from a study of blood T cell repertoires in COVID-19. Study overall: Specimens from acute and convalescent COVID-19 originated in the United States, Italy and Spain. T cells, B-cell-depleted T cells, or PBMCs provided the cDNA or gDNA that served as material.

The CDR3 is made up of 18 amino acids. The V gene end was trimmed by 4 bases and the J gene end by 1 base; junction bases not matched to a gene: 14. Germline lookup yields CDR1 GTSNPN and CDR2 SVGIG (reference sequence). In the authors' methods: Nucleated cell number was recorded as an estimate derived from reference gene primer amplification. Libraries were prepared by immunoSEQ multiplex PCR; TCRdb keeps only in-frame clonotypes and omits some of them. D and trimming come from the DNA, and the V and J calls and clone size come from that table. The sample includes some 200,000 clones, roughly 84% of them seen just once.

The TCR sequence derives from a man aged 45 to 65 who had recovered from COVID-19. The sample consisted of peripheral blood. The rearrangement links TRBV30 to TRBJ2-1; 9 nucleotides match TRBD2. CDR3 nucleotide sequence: TGTGCCTGGACCGTAGCGGGAGCGTTTGTTGGGTCCTACAATGAGCAGTTCTTC. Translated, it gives CAWTVAGAFVGSYNEQFF.